This record concerns one T cell receptor beta chain sequence. Its matching antigen is unknown. This entry belongs to a study of OX40 agonist ivuxolimab in advanced cancers. Across the whole study: The patients received agonistic anti-OX40 (CD134) antibody ivuxolimab. From about 23 to 85 years was the age range, with a mean of around 60 years, and nearly 85% were male. Earlier anti-PD-1, anti-PD-L1 or anti-CTLA-4 therapy was permitted; less than 50% had received some. Broader study findings: Clonal expansion was seen in CD4+ and CD8+ blood T cells by week 6 at 0.1 to 3.0 mg/kg.

Measured with immunoSEQ multiplex PCR; TCRdb has only the in-frame clones, and not every one. The sample includes 100,000 or so clones, around 94% seen only once; the top ten take approximately 0.18%. The V and J ends lost 5 bases and 5 bases respectively, with 15 bases between them. The CDR3 extends over 15 amino acids. Germline V gives CDR1 MNHEY, CDR2 SMNVEV (reference sequence). V is TRBV27 and J is TRBJ1-4; possibly TRBD1 for D (6 bases). The sequenced sample was CD4+ or CD8+ T cells sorted from blood, obtained in a trial of the OX40 agonist ivuxolimab. The clonotype comes from an adult with an advanced solid tumor such as melanoma, head and neck, liver or kidney cancer. This CDR3 reads CASSLNRDNNEKLFF. DNA of the CDR3: TGTGCCAGCAGTCTAAACCGGGACAACAATGAAAAACTGTTTTTT.